The entry below describes one T cell receptor (beta chain). Its target is unknown. Trimming left V 4 bases short and J 0 bases short, with 12 bases between. Germline CDR1 and CDR2: SQVTM and ANQGSEA. This CDR3 comprises 14 residues. This entry belongs to a study of a mutant IDH1 vaccine in newly diagnosed glioma. Study-level background: The treated population exhibited a male proportion of around 62%, a female proportion of 37.5%, and a mean age of 40.4 years. General study points: Evidence of vaccine-induced immune responses was documented in approximately 93% of patients.

Stated time point: baseline, week 1 (first vaccination visit). Treatment denoted: pre-vaccination baseline after standard-of-care therapy. Profiling relied on immunoSEQ multiplex PCR, and the TCRdb table lists in-frame clones only, not all of them. The sample comprises 55,000 to 70,000 clones, approximately 86% of which are singletons, and roughly 2.8% rests with the top ten. The sequence was collected from a young man with glioma. Material: PBMCs, obtained from a glioma patient treated with radiotherapy, temozolomide or both. This chain links TRBV29-1 with TRBJ2-5; D ambiguous. The CDR3 DNA reads as TGCAGCGTTGTCGGTGCCAGGTACCAAGAGACCCAGTACTTC. It encodes CSVVGARYQETQYF.